Described below is a single T cell receptor beta chain sequence and its context. The germline V and J ends were trimmed by 0 bases and 1 base, with 12 bases remaining between them. The CDR3 spans 16 residues. TCRdb's copy holds only in-frame clones and misses some; the assay was immunoSEQ multiplex PCR. The sample gives some 150,000 clones, around 90% of which show up once; more than 3% is in the top ten. This specimen comes from a study of control samples from healthy donors and cancer patients. The TCR sequence derives from a man under 40 in good health. The V and J genes are TRBV6-7 and TRBJ1-1, with D tentatively TRBD1 (6 bases). TRBV6-7 is an ORF; its function is uncertain. Material: blood. The CDR3 bases are TGTGCCAGCAGTTACTCGAGGGGGACGGAGAACACTGAAGCTTTCTTT. Its protein is CASSYSRGTENTEAFF.